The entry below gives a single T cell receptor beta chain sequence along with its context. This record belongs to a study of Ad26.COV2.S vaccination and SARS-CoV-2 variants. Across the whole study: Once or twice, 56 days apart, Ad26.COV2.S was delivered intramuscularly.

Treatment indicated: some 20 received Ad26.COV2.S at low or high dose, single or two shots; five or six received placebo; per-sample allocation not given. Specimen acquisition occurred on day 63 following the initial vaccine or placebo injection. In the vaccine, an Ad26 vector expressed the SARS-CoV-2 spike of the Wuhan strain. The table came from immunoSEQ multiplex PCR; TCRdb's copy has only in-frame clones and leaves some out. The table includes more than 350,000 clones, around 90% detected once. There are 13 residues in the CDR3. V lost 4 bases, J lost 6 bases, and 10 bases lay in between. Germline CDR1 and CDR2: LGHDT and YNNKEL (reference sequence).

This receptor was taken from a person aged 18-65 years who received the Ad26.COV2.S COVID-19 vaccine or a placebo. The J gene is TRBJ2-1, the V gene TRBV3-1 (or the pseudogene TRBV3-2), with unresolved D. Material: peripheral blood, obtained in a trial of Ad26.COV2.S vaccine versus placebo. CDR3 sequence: CASSPDGVNEQFF. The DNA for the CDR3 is TGTGCCAGCAGCCCAGACGGAGTCAATGAGCAGTTCTTC.